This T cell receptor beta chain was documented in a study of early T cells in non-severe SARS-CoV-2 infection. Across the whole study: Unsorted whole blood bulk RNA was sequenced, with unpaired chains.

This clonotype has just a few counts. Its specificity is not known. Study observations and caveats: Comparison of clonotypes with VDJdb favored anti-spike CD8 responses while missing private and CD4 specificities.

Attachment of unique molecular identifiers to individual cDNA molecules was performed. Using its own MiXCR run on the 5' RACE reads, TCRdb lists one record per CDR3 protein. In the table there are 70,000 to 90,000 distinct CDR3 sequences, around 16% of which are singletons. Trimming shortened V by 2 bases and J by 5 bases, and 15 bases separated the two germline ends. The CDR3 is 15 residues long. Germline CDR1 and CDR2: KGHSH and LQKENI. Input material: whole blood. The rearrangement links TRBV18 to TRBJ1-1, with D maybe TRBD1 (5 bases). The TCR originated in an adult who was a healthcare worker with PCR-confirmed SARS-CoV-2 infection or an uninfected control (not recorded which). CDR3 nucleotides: TGTGCCAGCTCACCAATCTCCAGGGAGGCAACTGAAGCTTTCTTT. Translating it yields CASSPISREATEAFF.